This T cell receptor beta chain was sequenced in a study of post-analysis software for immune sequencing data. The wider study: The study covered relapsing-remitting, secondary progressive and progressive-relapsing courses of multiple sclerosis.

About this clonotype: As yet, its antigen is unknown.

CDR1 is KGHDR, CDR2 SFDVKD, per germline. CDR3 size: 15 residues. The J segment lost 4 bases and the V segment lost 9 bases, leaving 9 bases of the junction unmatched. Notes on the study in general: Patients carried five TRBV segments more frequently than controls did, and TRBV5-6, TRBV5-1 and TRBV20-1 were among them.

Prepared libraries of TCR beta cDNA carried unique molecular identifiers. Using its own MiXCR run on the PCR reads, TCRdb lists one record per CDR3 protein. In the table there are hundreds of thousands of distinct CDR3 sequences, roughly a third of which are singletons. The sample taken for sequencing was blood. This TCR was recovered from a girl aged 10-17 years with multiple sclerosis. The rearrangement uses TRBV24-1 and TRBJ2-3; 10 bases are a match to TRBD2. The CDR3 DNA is TGTGCCACCTCCAGCGGGGGGGTGGTAGCAGATACGCAGTATTTT. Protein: CATSSGGVVADTQYF.